The sequence of this T cell receptor beta chain was determined in a study of shared clonotypes between healthy human individuals. Measured with immunoSEQ multiplex PCR; TCRdb has only the in-frame clones, and not every one. The repertoire includes 850,000 to 1,200,000 clones, around 76% of them detected once, and roughly 1.4% sits in the top ten. V gave up 4 bases and J gave up 8 bases; unmatched junction bases: 10. Germline-derived CDR1 and CDR2 are SGHTA and FQGNSA. The CDR3 totals 14 residues. The receptor comes from a man aged 18 to 35 in good health. The J gene is TRBJ1-1, the V gene TRBV7-2; the match to TRBD1 covers 7 bases. What was sequenced was memory CD4+ T cells sorted from blood. As to subset: CD45RA-negative fraction. For the CDR3, the DNA is TGTGCCAGCAGCTCAACAGGGGCTCGAGGGGAAGCTTTCTTT. Protein: CASSSTGARGEAFF.